This T cell receptor beta chain was recovered during a study of T cells in Graves' hyperthyroidism and ophthalmopathy. Study-level information: Prior to any treatment, at the point of initial diagnosis, peripheral blood was collected.

The CDR3 contains 15 residues. Trimming took 0 bases from V and 6 from J, leaving 13 bases between them. Germline assignment: CDR1 SGHRS and CDR2 YFSETQ. Study results and limitations: Ophthalmopathy was distinguished from stable hyperthyroidism by 13 V-J signatures. The model predicted ophthalmopathy a median approximately six months before onset.

Reasons for excluding patients were uncontrolled infection, other autoimmune disease, pregnancy or lactation. Amplified regions were TCR beta CDR3 sequences from RNA transcripts. TCR CDR3 underwent first-round RT-PCR with the HTBI primer set. TCRdb called the multiplex PCR reads again in MiXCR, with one record for every CDR3 protein. The sample has 300,000 to 500,000 distinct CDR3 sequences; 15% are singletons. Worth noting for this clonotype: The antigen is not known. The conserved closing phenylalanine or tryptophan is absent in this CDR3, likely reflecting a read error.

The chain combines TRBV5-1 with TRBJ1-5, with D unclear. Sequenced sample: blood. The receptor comes from a woman aged 30 to 39 with Graves' hyperthyroidism. The CDR3 DNA reads as TGCGCCAGCAGCTTGGATCGGTATTCGGGTCAGCCCCAGCATTCT. Its protein is CASSLDRYSGQPQHS.